This T cell receptor beta chain comes out of a study of shared clonotypes between healthy human individuals. Study outcomes and limitations: Sharing across four donors was highest in naive CD4 (around 5%) and lowest in memory CD8 (around 0.4%).

Of note for this clone: Its antigen is currently unknown.

The repertoire was sequenced with immunoSEQ multiplex PCR; TCRdb's copy has only in-frame clones and lacks some. The table shows roughly 700,000 clones, with 90% occurring only once. Germline CDR1 and CDR2: SGHVS and FQNEAQ. V was clipped by 1 base and J by 1 base; unmatched bases: 5. The CDR3 consists of 19 residues. The origin of this receptor is a man in his late teens or twenties in good health. Some clones in this sample may be carry-over from other donors' samples. The chain has TRBV7-8 and TRBJ2-2; 14 bases agree with TRBD2. Sequenced input: memory CD8+ T cells from PBMCs. The sample's subset: CD45RO+ cells pooled with CCR7-negative TemRA cells. The DNA of the CDR3 is TGTGCCAGCAGCTTAGAAGTGACTAGCGGGAGGGTGAACACCGGGGAGCTGTTTTTT. Amino acids: CASSLEVTSGRVNTGELFF.